The 10 T cell receptor beta chains presented below share a single source sample, sequenced in a study of OX40 agonist ivuxolimab in advanced cancers. The assay was immunoSEQ multiplex PCR, and TCRdb's table has in-frame clones only and misses some. The data hold fewer than 60,000 clones, with about 85% observed a single time. Sequences were derived from CD4+ or CD8+ T cells sorted from blood, sampled in a trial of the OX40 agonist ivuxolimab. These receptors came from an adult with an advanced solid tumor such as melanoma, head and neck, liver or kidney cancer.

As to this clone: Being one base from a much bigger clone, this may be a read error. V gene TRBV7-2 combines with J gene TRBJ1-3; D is undetermined. The germline V gene encodes CDR1 SGHTA and CDR2 FQGNSA. This CDR3 comprises 11 residues. Deletions cut 6 bases from V and 4 bases from J, with 4 bases between. The CDR3: CASSPGNTIYF. As DNA, the CDR3 is TGTGCCAGCAGTCCCGGAAACACCATATATTTT.

This chain links TRBV6-5 with TRBJ1-1; unclear D gene. The CDR3 consists of 14 residues. Germline-derived CDR1 and CDR2 are MNHEY and SVGAGI. The germline V and J ends were trimmed by 5 bases and 1 base, with 11 bases remaining between them. The CDR3 DNA reads TGTGCCAGCAGTCCCGGAAGCGAGAACACTGAAGCTTTCTTT. Translation gives CASSPGSENTEAFF.

As regards this clone: Other nucleotide sequences in the sample specify the same CDR3. The CDR3 nucleotides are TGTGCCAGCAGTGGTTCAGGGGGCGGCTATGGCTACACCTTC. It translates to CASSGSGGGYGYTF. The chain is built from TRBV9 and TRBJ1-2, with 8 bases that match TRBD1. The CDR3 spans 14 residues. The V gene end was trimmed by 5 bases and the J gene end by 4 bases; junction bases not matched to a gene: 7. CDR1 SGDLS and CDR2 YYNGEE come from the germline V gene.

This chain joins TRBV28 and TRBJ2-7; 10 nucleotides match TRBD2. V was clipped by 1 base and J by 0 bases; unmatched bases: 3. The length of the CDR3 is 16 residues. In germline, CDR1 is MDHEN, CDR2 SYDVKM. The chain's CDR3 is CASSLFSGGSSYEQYF. CDR3 nucleotides: TGTGCCAGCAGTTTATTTAGCGGGGGGAGCTCCTACGAGCAGTACTTC.

The chain recombines TRBV4-1 with TRBJ2-2; 9 bases align to TRBD1. V gave up 6 bases and J gave up 5 bases; unmatched junction bases: 4. CDR3 size: 14 residues. Germline CDR1 reads MGHRA; CDR2 reads YSYEKL. This chain's CDR3 is CASRIDRGTGELFF. The CDR3 DNA sequence: TGCGCCAGCAGAATAGACAGGGGGACCGGGGAGCTGTTTTTT.

By sample fraction, this clone is medium-sized. The V gene is TRBV10-3, the J gene TRBJ2-1, with D tentatively TRBD1 or TRBD2 (5 bases each). CDR1 is ENHRY and CDR2 is SYGVKD in the germline V gene. The length of the CDR3 is 15 residues. Deletions cut 10 bases from V and 2 bases from J, with 18 bases between. The CDR3 loop is CATRYGDAPYNEQFF. In DNA form, the CDR3 reads TGTGCCACCCGATATGGGGACGCCCCCTACAATGAGCAGTTCTTC.

The genes are TRBV5-5 and TRBJ1-2; a weak D match, TRBD1 (5 bases). Deletions cut 0 bases from V and 5 bases from J, with 23 bases between. Germline V gene lookup returns CDR1 SGHKS and CDR2 YYEKEE (reference sequence). The CDR3 loop spans 18 amino acids. The CDR3 sequence is CASSLVWQGALTGYGYTF. For the CDR3, the DNA is TGTGCCAGCAGCTTGGTGTGGCAGGGTGCTCTAACTGGGTATGGCTACACCTTC.

The rearrangement uses TRBV11-1 and TRBJ2-6; possibly TRBD1 for D (6 bases). The germline V and J ends were trimmed by 3 bases and 2 bases, with 11 bases remaining between them. Per the germline V gene, CDR1 is SGHAT and CDR2 is FQDESV (reference sequence). This CDR3 is built from 16 residues. CDR3 protein: CASSLLQGTGANVLTF. The CDR3 bases are TGTGCCAGCAGCTTGTTACAGGGTACTGGGGCCAACGTCCTGACTTTC.

V usage is TRBV9 and J usage is TRBJ2-2; no clear D. CDR1 and CDR2 from the germline V gene are SGDLS and YYNGEE. CDR3 length equals 12 residues. The V and J ends lost 3 bases and 1 base respectively, with 1 base between them. The CDR3 here is CASSENTGELFF. The CDR3 DNA is TGTGCCAGCAGCGAGAACACCGGGGAGCTGTTTTTT. Combining the CDR3 with reference TRBV9 and TRBJ2-2 gives the whole variable domain DSGVTQTPKHLITATGQRVTLRCSPRSGDLSVYWYQQSLDQGLQFLIQYYNGEERAKGNILERFSAQQFPDLHSELNLSSLELGDSALYFCASSENTGELFFGEGSRLTVL.

The rearrangement links TRBV9 to TRBJ1-3; D is unclear. The length of the CDR3 is 13 residues. Germline CDR1 SGDLS, CDR2 YYNGEE. Trimming cost V 3 bases and J 4 bases, with 8 bases left between them. The CDR3: CASSDPRGNTIYF. DNA for the CDR3: TGTGCCAGCAGCGACCCGAGAGGAAACACCATATATTTT. The variable domain in full, with the rest retrieved from reference TRBV9 and TRBJ1-3, is DSGVTQTPKHLITATGQRVTLRCSPRSGDLSVYWYQQSLDQGLQFLIQYYNGEERAKGNILERFSAQQFPDLHSELNLSSLELGDSALYFCASSDPRGNTIYFGEGSWLTVV.